What follows are 31 T cell receptor beta chains derived from one specimen sequenced in a study of shared clonotypes between healthy human individuals. Here immunoSEQ multiplex PCR was the method, and the copy in TCRdb shows in-frame clones only, minus some. This table holds about 690,000 clones, 80% to 95% found once. The sequencing input was memory CD8+ T cells from PBMCs. Stated subset: CD45RO+ cells pooled with CCR7-negative TemRA cells. The origin of the receptors is a man aged 18 to 30 in good health. Some clones in this sample may be carry-over from other donors' samples.

The chain links TRBV7-2 to TRBJ2-5; D gene ambiguous. The CDR3 length is 16 residues. V was trimmed by 1 base and J by 4 bases, leaving 16 bases between them. Germline values: CDR1 SGHTA, CDR2 FQGNSA. The chain's CDR3 is CASSLEEAPSGETQYF. The CDR3 DNA is TGTGCCAGCAGCTTAGAGGAAGCCCCTTCAGGAGAGACCCAGTACTTC.

The genes are TRBV19 and TRBJ1-2; 7 bases map to TRBD1. Germline V gene lookup returns CDR1 LNHDA and CDR2 SQIVND (reference sequence). CDR3 size: 15 residues. V lost 4 bases to trimming and J lost 3 bases; unmatched junction nucleotides: 8. This CDR3 reads CASSTLTGEDYGYTF. Written as DNA, the CDR3 is TGTGCCAGTAGTACTCTAACAGGGGAGGACTATGGCTACACCTTC.

The V gene is TRBV6-4, the J gene TRBJ2-3; D is unresolved. Trimming took 0 bases from V and 5 from J, leaving 6 bases between them. The CDR3 covers 13 residues. Germline CDR1 and CDR2: MRHNA and SNTAGT. CDR3 in DNA: TGTGCCAGCAGTGACTCGAGAGGAGATACGCAGTATTTT. Its protein is CASSDSRGDTQYF.

The CDR3 DNA follows: TGCAGCGTTGTCGGTTACGAGCAGTACTTC. It codes for CSVVGYEQYF. V and J are TRBV29-1 and TRBJ2-7; D unresolved. The germline CDR1 and CDR2 sequences are SQVTM and ANQGSEA. The CDR3 is made up of 10 amino acids. Trimming pared 4 bases from V and 4 bases from J, leaving 5 bases between.

This clone was seen only once. This sequence joins TRBV27 and TRBJ2-1; D is unresolved. The CDR3 consists of 14 residues. V was shortened by 5 bases and J by 0 bases, with 8 bases between the two germline ends. Germline loops: CDR1 MNHEY, CDR2 SMNVEV (reference sequence). The CDR3 region is CASSPPGSYNEQFF. The CDR3 DNA is TGTGCCAGCAGTCCCCCGGGCTCCTACAATGAGCAGTTCTTC.

The chain couples TRBV5-6 to TRBJ2-5; TRBD2 might be the D (7 bases). The CDR3 has 16 residues. V shed 4 bases and J shed 2 bases, with 18 bases lying between them. Germline V gene data show CDR1 as SGHDT and CDR2 as YYEEEE. CDR3 loop: CASSITTEGGQETQYF. For the CDR3, the DNA is TGTGCCAGCAGCATCACCACGGAGGGGGGGCAAGAGACCCAGTACTTC.

The CDR3: CASSNRVGDEQYF. In DNA, the CDR3 is TGTGCCAGCAGCAACAGGGTCGGGGATGAGCAGTACTTC. The chain couples TRBV5-4 to TRBJ2-7; possibly TRBD1 for D (6 bases). The length of the CDR3 is 13 residues. Trimming left V 4 bases short and J 7 bases short, with 15 bases between. CDR1 is SGHNT and CDR2 is YYREEE in the germline V gene (reference sequence).

Concerning this clone: The sample has other DNA sequences that encode this CDR3 too. This chain joins TRBV27 and TRBJ2-7, with D perhaps TRBD2 (5 bases). The CDR3 consists of 13 residues. Trimming took off 9 bases at V and 7 bases at J, with 19 bases between the two ends. CDR1 and CDR2 (germline): MNHEY, SMNVEV (reference sequence). The CDR3 sequence: CASSPRGAREQYF. The CDR3 DNA sequence: TGTGCCAGTAGTCCCCGGGGTGCGCGTGAGCAGTACTTC.

Worth noting for this clone: With a far larger clone one base away, a read error is the likely cause. The missing conserved phenylalanine or tryptophan at the end of this CDR3 makes a read error likely. V and J are TRBV4-1 and TRBJ1-2, with a tentative D call TRBD1 (5 bases). This CDR3 contains 15 residues. V lost 3 bases to trimming and J lost 7 bases, with 18 bases between them. Germline CDR1 MGHRA, CDR2 YSYEKL. CDR3 protein: CASSQGGWDGAGYTL. CDR3 DNA sequence: TGCGCCAGCAGCCAGGGGGGGTGGGATGGAGCTGGCTACACCCTC.

This clone was picked up one time. The chain combines TRBV10-2 with TRBJ2-1; 7 bases fit TRBD2. This CDR3 has 14 residues. J lost 5 bases, V lost 10 bases, and 11 bases had no gene match. Germline CDR1 WSHSY, CDR2 SAAADI. In DNA form, the CDR3 reads TGCGCCATCGGGGGAGGGATTAGGAACAATGAGCAGTTCTTC. This codes for CAIGGGIRNNEQFF.

This chain connects TRBV5-6 to TRBJ2-3; D uncertain. The CDR3 totals 14 residues. The V end was cut by 1 base, the J end by 2 bases, with 8 bases between. The V gene's germline CDR1 is SGHDT and CDR2 YYEEEE. The CDR3 DNA reads as TGTGCCAGCAGCTTGAGGTGGAACACAGATACGCAGTATTTT. This encodes CASSLRWNTDTQYF.

The chain has TRBV7-9 and TRBJ2-2; the D gene is possibly TRBD2 (5 bases). The CDR3 consists of 15 residues. Germline lookup yields CDR1 SEHNR and CDR2 FQNEAQ (reference sequence). V lost 5 bases to trimming and J lost 5 bases, with 15 bases between them. The CDR3 DNA follows: TGTGCCAGCAGCCTGGCCGTAGGGAGAACCGGGGAGCTGTTTTTT. As protein: CASSLAVGRTGELFF.

This rearrangement joins TRBV4-1 to TRBJ2-2; 10 nucleotides align to TRBD2. Losses at the gene ends were 1 base for V and 1 base for J; bases not matched to a gene: 9. There are 19 residues in the CDR3. Looked up from germline, CDR1 is MGHRA and CDR2 is YSYEKL. The CDR3 is CASSQAQKLAGGNTGELFF. In nucleotides, the CDR3 is TGCGCCAGCAGCCAAGCGCAGAAGTTAGCGGGAGGGAACACCGGGGAGCTGTTTTTT.

The V call is TRBV10-3, the J call TRBJ1-1; no definite D call. Between the trimmed V and J ends, which lost 11 bases and 0 bases, there was a span of 10 bases. Germline V gene data show CDR1 as ENHRY and CDR2 as SYGVKD. This CDR3 spans 12 amino acids. Here the CDR3 DNA reads TGTGCCCTCGGGGATTTGAACACTGAAGCTTTCTTT. Translated, it gives CALGDLNTEAFF.

The chain recombines TRBV7-9 with TRBJ1-5; D possibly corresponds to TRBD1 (5 bases). The CDR3 loop spans 16 amino acids. Deletions cut 3 bases from V and 1 base from J, with 13 bases between. Per the germline V gene, CDR1 is SEHNR and CDR2 is FQNEAQ (reference sequence). The CDR3 spells CASSFGGVASNQPQHF. CDR3 DNA sequence: TGTGCCAGCAGCTTTGGAGGGGTGGCGAGCAATCAGCCCCAGCATTTT.

The rearrangement links TRBV19 to TRBJ1-1, with D possibly matching TRBD1 (5 bases). Trimming cost V 8 bases and J 0 bases, with 10 bases left between them. Germline CDR1 reads LNHDA; CDR2 reads SQIVND (reference sequence). The CDR3 loop spans 13 amino acids. The CDR3 nucleotides are TGTGCCAGTTTGTCGGGGCTGAACACTGAAGCTTTCTTT. Protein: CASLSGLNTEAFF.

This chain links TRBV7-9 with TRBJ2-1; 7 nucleotides match TRBD2. CDR1 and CDR2 (germline): SEHNR, FQNEAQ (reference sequence). This CDR3 contains 18 residues. The V and J ends lost 1 base and 0 bases, in that order; junction bases with no gene match: 9. Written as DNA, the CDR3 is TGTGCCAGCAGCTTAGTTGGGGGGGTCCGGAGCTCCTACAATGAGCAGTTCTTC. Its protein product is CASSLVGGVRSSYNEQFF.

This clone came up once. The CDR3 nucleotides are TGTGCCACCTACTCTGGGGCTAGCGGGAAACAGGAGACCCAGTACTTC. Amino acids: CATYSGASGKQETQYF. The rearrangement uses TRBV10-3 and TRBJ2-5, with 9 bases that match TRBD2. Losses at the gene ends were 10 bases for V and 5 bases for J; bases not matched to a gene: 17. Germline V gene lookup returns CDR1 ENHRY and CDR2 SYGVKD. This CDR3 comprises 16 residues.

The chain is built from TRBV7-6 and TRBJ2-1, with TRBD2 matching 14 bases. With 6 bases clipped from V and 8 bases from J, the junction kept 9 bases outside the gene matches. CDR3 length: 16 residues. Per germline, CDR1 SGHVS and CDR2 FNYEAQ. The CDR3 DNA is TGTGCCAGCAGTTGGGGACTAGCGGGAGTTCAGGATGAGCAGTTCTTC. It codes for CASSWGLAGVQDEQFF.

The gene calls are TRBV27 and TRBJ2-1, with a possible D match to TRBD2 (6 bases). V was clipped by 3 bases and J by 4 bases, with 13 bases between them. The CDR3 has 15 amino acids. From germline, CDR1 is MNHEY and CDR2 SMNVEV (reference sequence). CDR3 protein: CASSFREQRYNEQFF. Here the CDR3 DNA reads TGTGCCAGCAGTTTCCGGGAGCAGAGATACAATGAGCAGTTCTTC.

V is TRBV29-1 and J is TRBJ2-1; weak D call: TRBD1 (5 bases). CDR1 and CDR2 from the germline V gene are SQVTM and ANQGSEA. Trimming left V 3 bases short and J 2 bases short, with 11 bases between. The CDR3 sequence is 14 residues long. The CDR3 protein is CSVDNRTTYNEQFF. In DNA form, the CDR3 reads TGCAGCGTTGATAACCGGACAACCTACAATGAGCAGTTCTTC.

The chain is built from TRBV4-1 and TRBJ2-5, with 8 bases matching TRBD2. The DNA end lines up better with TRBJ2-7; the J call may be wrong. Germline assignment: CDR1 MGHRA and CDR2 YSYEKL. This CDR3 spans 14 amino acids. The CDR3 DNA follows: TGCGCCAGCAGCCAAGTAGCGGGAAGAGACGAGCAGTACTTC. Protein: CASSQVAGRDEQYF.

The CDR3 sequence is CASGVTEAFF. In DNA form, the CDR3 reads TGTGCCAGCGGGGTCACTGAAGCTTTCTTT. The rearrangement joins TRBV6-5 to TRBJ1-1, with unresolved D. Germline V gene data show CDR1 as MNHEY and CDR2 as SVGAGI. CDR3 length: 10 amino acids. V was cut by 8 bases and J by 4 bases, with 5 bases left in between.

The chain recombines TRBV27 with TRBJ2-7; TRBD2 matches 9 bases. CDR3 length: 15 residues. Germline V lookup: CDR1 MNHEY, CDR2 SMNVEV (reference sequence). V dropped 6 bases and J dropped 4; count of bases not matched to a gene: 10. For the CDR3, the DNA is TGTGCCAGCAGCACCTCGGCGGGAGGGGATTACGAGCAGTACTTC. Translation gives CASSTSAGGDYEQYF.

The J gene is TRBJ1-1, the V gene TRBV11-2; D is unclear. There are 13 residues in the CDR3. The V end was cut by 3 bases, the J end by 7 bases, with 12 bases between. Germline-derived CDR1 and CDR2 are SGHAT and FQNNGV. CDR3 in DNA: TGTGCCAGCAGCTTTAACTGGGTGGGTGAAGCTTTCTTT. Translating gives CASSFNWVGEAFF.

This chain links TRBV27 with TRBJ2-1; 9 nucleotides align to TRBD2. Germline V gene sequence: CDR1 MNHEY, CDR2 SMNVEV (reference sequence). CDR3 length equals 15 residues. V dropped 6 bases and J dropped 4; count of bases not matched to a gene: 7. The CDR3 loop reads CASRIPAGGYNEQFF. The CDR3, as DNA: TGTGCCAGCAGGATACCCGCGGGGGGGTACAATGAGCAGTTCTTC.

The J gene is TRBJ1-5, the V gene TRBV6-6, with unresolved D. The CDR3 totals 12 residues. V dropped 5 bases and J dropped 4 bases, with 6 bases sitting between them. CDR1 is MNHNY and CDR2 is SVGAGI in the germline V gene (reference sequence). The CDR3 sequence is CASSLKNQPQHF. In DNA form, the CDR3 reads TGTGCCAGCAGTCTAAAGAATCAGCCCCAGCATTTT.

With respect to this clone: This same CDR3 is encoded by further DNA sequences in the sample. The chain is built from TRBV9 and TRBJ1-2, with unresolved D. V was pared by 4 bases and J by 5 bases, with 24 bases between. This CDR3 has 17 residues. Germline loops: CDR1 SGDLS, CDR2 YYNGEE. The CDR3 sequence is CASSHPSLFPREYGYTF. In DNA form, the CDR3 reads TGTGCCAGCAGCCACCCGTCATTATTTCCGAGGGAGTATGGCTACACCTTC.

The chain combines TRBV6-5 with TRBJ1-2; the D is unclear. The CDR3 runs to 16 residues. CDR1 is MNHEY and CDR2 is SVGAGI in the germline V gene. V was clipped by 0 bases and J by 4 bases, with 15 bases between them. CDR3 bases: TGTGCCAGCAGTTACTCGATTCAAGGCAGACCCTATGGCTACACCTTC. Encoded protein: CASSYSIQGRPYGYTF.

This chain connects TRBV7-3 to TRBJ1-1; D is undetermined. From germline, CDR1 is SGHTA and CDR2 FQGTGA. Trimming shortened V by 2 bases and J by 3 bases, and 13 bases separated the two germline ends. CDR3 length: 15 amino acids. In DNA, the CDR3 is TGTGCCAGCAGCTTAGATCTAGTTGGGGACACTGAAGCTTTCTTT. Its translation: CASSLDLVGDTEAFF. The variable domain in full, with the rest retrieved from reference TRBV7-3 and TRBJ1-1, is GAGVSQTPSNKVTEKGKYVELRCDPISGHTALYWYRQSLGQGPEFLIYFQGTGAADDSGLPNDRFFAVRPEGSVSTLKIQRTERGDSAVYLCASSLDLVGDTEAFFGQGTRLTVV.

Concerning this clone: A far larger clone is only one base removed, so a read error is likely. Other DNA sequences in this sample translate to the same CDR3. The CDR3 is CASTGGGRREQYF. The CDR3 DNA follows: TGTGCCAGCACCGGCGGGGGGCGACGGGAGCAGTACTTC. The rearrangement links TRBV6-6 to TRBJ2-7, with 8 bases identical to TRBD2. After removal of 7 bases from V and 7 bases from J, the junction contained 9 bases not matched to a gene. The CDR3 consists of 13 residues. Germline V lookup: CDR1 MNHNY, CDR2 SVGAGI (reference sequence).